These 3 T cell receptor beta chains originate from one sample sequenced in a study of Ad26.COV2.S vaccination and SARS-CoV-2 variants. Treatment given: roughly 19 received Ad26.COV2.S at low or high dose, single or two shots; several received placebo; per-sample allocation not given. Collection of the samples took place on day 63 after the first injection of vaccine or placebo. TCRdb's copy holds only in-frame clones and misses some; the assay was immunoSEQ multiplex PCR. The sample has 300,000 to 350,000 clones, roughly 90% seen once; the top ten hold around 6.4%. Source: peripheral blood, taken in a trial of Ad26.COV2.S vaccine versus placebo. All receptors derive from a person between 18 and 60 years old who received the Ad26.COV2.S COVID-19 vaccine or a placebo.

V and J are TRBV7-8 and TRBJ2-7; TRBD1 aligns across 10 bases. Germline assignment: CDR1 SGHVS and CDR2 FQNEAQ. The CDR3 has 16 amino acids. Trimming took 1 base from V and 2 from J; bases not matched to a gene: 5. This CDR3 is CASSLGRTGGTYEQYF. DNA for the CDR3: TGTGCCAGCAGCTTAGGCAGGACAGGGGGGACCTACGAGCAGTACTTC. The entire variable domain, with the rest obtained from reference TRBV7-8 and TRBJ2-7, is as follows: GAGVSQSPRYKVAKRGQDVALRCDPISGHVSLFWYQQALGQGPEFLTYFQNEAQLDKSGLPSDRFFAERPEGSVSTLKIQRTQQEDSAVYLCASSLGRTGGTYEQYFGPGTRLTVT.

For this clone: A junction boundary mismatches the germline segment, possibly from a read error. The chain employs TRBV20-1 and TRBJ2-7, with D perhaps TRBD1 (6 bases). The CDR3 extends over 11 amino acids. Germline V gene lookup returns CDR1 DFQATT and CDR2 SNEGSKA (reference sequence). CDR3: CSAPLRGNWNF. The CDR3 nucleotides read TGCAGTGCTCCGTTGAGGGGGAACTGGAACTTC.

The genes are TRBV10-3 and TRBJ1-1; the match to TRBD1 covers 8 bases. V lost 6 bases, J lost 1 base, and 4 bases stayed unmatched. The CDR3 extends over 14 amino acids. Germline CDR1 and CDR2: ENHRY and SYGVKD. DNA for the CDR3: TGTGCCATCAGCCTGGGACAGGCGAACACTGAAGCTTTCTTT. It codes for CAISLGQANTEAFF.